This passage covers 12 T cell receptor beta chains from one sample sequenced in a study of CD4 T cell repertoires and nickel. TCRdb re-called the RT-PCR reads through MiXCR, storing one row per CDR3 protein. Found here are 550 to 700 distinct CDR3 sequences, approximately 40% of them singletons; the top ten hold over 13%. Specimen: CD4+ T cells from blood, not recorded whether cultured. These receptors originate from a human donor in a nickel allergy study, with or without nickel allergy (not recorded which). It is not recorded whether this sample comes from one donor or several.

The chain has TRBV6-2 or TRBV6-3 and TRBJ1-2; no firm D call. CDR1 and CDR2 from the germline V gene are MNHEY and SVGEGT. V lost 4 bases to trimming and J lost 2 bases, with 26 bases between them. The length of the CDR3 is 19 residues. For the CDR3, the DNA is TGTGCCAGCAGTTTCATATTAAGGACGTCGGAGAGGTCCAACTATGGCTACACCTTC. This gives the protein CASSFILRTSERSNYGYTF.

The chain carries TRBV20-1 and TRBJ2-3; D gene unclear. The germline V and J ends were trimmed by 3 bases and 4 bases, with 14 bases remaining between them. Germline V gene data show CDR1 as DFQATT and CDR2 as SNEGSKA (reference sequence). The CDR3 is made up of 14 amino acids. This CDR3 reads CSARAPPPADTQYF. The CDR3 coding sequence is TGCAGTGCTAGGGCCCCCCCCCCGGCAGATACGCAGTATTTT.

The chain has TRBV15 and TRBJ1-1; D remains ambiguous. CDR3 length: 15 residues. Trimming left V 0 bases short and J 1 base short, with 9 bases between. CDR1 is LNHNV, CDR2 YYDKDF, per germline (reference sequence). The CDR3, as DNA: TGTGCCACCAGCAGAGATAGGGCCAGGAACACTGAAGCTTTCTTT. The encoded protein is CATSRDRARNTEAFF.

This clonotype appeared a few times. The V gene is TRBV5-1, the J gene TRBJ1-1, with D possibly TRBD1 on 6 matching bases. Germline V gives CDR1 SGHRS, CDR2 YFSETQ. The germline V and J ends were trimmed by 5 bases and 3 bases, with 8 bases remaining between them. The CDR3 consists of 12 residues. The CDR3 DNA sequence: TGCGCCAGCAGAGCAGGGGACACTGAAGCTTTCTTT. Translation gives CASRAGDTEAFF. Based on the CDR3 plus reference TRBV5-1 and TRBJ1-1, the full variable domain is KAGVTQTPRYLIKTRGQQVTLSCSPISGHRSVSWYQQTPGQGLQFLFEYFSETQRNKGNFPGRFSGRQFSNSRSEMNVSTLELGDSALYLCASRAGDTEAFFGQGTRLTVV.

CDR3 sequence (DNA): TGTGCCAGCAGCCCCATTAGCGGGGGGACTGCAGATACGCAGTATTTT. Amino acid sequence: CASSPISGGTADTQYF. The genes are TRBV4-2 and TRBJ2-3; 10 nucleotides agree with TRBD2. Germline V gives CDR1 LGHNA, CDR2 YNFKEQ. The CDR3 sequence is 16 residues long. V lost 4 bases and J lost 4; bases outside the gene matches: 8.

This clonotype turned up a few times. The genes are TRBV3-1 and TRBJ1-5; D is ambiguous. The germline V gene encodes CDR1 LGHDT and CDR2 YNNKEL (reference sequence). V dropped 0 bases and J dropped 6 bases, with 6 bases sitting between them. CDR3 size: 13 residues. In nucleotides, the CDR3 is TGTGCCAGCAGCCAAGATAGGAGTCAGCCCCAGCATTTT. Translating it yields CASSQDRSQPQHF. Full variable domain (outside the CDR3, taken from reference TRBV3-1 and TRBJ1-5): DTAVSQTPKYLVTQMGNDKSIKCEQNLGHDTMYWYKQDSKKFLKIMFSYNNKELIINETVPNRFSPKSPDKAHLNLHINSLELGDSAVYFCASSQDRSQPQHFGDGTRLSIL.

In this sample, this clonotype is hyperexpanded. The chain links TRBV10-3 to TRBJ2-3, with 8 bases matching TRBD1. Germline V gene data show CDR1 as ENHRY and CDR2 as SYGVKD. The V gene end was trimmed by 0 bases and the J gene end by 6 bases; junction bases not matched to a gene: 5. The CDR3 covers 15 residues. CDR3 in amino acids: CAISESQGATDTQYF. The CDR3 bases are TGTGCCATCAGTGAGTCCCAGGGGGCGACGGATACGCAGTATTTT.

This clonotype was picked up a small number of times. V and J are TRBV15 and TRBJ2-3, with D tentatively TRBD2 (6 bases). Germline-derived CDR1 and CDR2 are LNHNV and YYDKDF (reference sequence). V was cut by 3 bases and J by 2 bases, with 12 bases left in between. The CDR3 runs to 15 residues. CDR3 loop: CATSRGLAHTDTQYF. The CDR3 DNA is TGTGCCACCAGCAGGGGACTCGCTCACACAGATACGCAGTATTTT.

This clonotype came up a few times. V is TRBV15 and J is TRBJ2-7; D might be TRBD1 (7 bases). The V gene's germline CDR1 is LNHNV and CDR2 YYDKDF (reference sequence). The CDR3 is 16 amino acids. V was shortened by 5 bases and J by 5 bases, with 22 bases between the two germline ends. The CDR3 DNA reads TGTGCCACCAGCGGGGGGTTGACAGGGAAGGCTGACGAGCAGTACTTC. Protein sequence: CATSGGLTGKADEQYF.

CDR3 sequence reads: CASSGPRYTEAFF. In nucleotides, the CDR3 is TGTGCCAGTAGTGGACCGCGGTACACTGAAGCTTTCTTT. V and J are TRBV19 and TRBJ1-1; D is unclear. The germline gives CDR1 LNHDA, CDR2 SQIVND (reference sequence). The V end was cut by 5 bases, the J end by 3 bases, with 10 bases between. The CDR3 totals 13 residues.

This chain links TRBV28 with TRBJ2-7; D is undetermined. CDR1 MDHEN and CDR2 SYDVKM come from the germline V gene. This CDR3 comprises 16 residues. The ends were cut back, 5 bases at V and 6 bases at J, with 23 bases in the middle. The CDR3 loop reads CASSPLGQVFAGEQYF. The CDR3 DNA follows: TGTGCCAGCAGTCCACTCGGGCAGGTTTTTGCCGGCGAGCAGTACTTC. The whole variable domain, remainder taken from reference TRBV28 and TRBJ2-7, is DVKVTQSSRYLVKRTGEKVFLECVQDMDHENMFWYRQDPGLGLRLIYFSYDVKMKEKGDIPEGYSVSREKKERFSLILESASTNQTSMYLCASSPLGQVFAGEQYFGPGTRLTVT.

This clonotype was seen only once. CDR3 DNA sequence: TGTGCCAGCAGCTTAAGGGGGGTCCGGGGTTACAATGAGCAGTTCTTC. Its protein is CASSLRGVRGYNEQFF. The V call is TRBV7-2, the J call TRBJ2-1; D is possibly TRBD1 or TRBD2 (6 bases each). V dropped 2 bases and J dropped 4 bases, with 15 bases sitting between them. The germline V gene encodes CDR1 SGHTA and CDR2 FQGNSA. The CDR3 runs 16 residues.